The next 21 T cell receptor beta chains were all read from a single sample in a study of monozygotic twins with inflammatory bowel disease. TCRdb reanalyzed the 5' RACE reads and collapses them to one entry per CDR3 protein, without DNA. The table for this sample gives 350,000 to 400,000 distinct CDR3 sequences. The sequenced sample was blood. These receptors all stem from a human donor with ulcerative colitis or Crohn's disease, or a healthy co-twin of an affected twin (not recorded which).

The chain carries TRBV10-3 and TRBJ2-7. CDR1 and CDR2 from the germline V gene are ENHRY and SYGVKD. CDR3 length: 14 amino acids. The CDR3 sequence: CAISDRTGPYEQYF.

The V and J genes are TRBV29-1 and TRBJ1-2. The germline CDR1 and CDR2 sequences are SQVTM and ANQGSEA. The CDR3 contains 12 residues. The CDR3 spells CSVAGGPYGYTF. Filled out from reference TRBV29-1 and TRBJ1-2, the complete variable domain reads SAVISQKPSRDICQRGTSLTIQCQVDSQVTMMFWYRQQPGQSLTLIATANQGSEATYESGFVIDKFPISRPNLTFSTLTVSNMSPEDSSIYLCSVAGGPYGYTFGSGTRLTVV.

The rearrangement uses TRBV27 and TRBJ2-7; TCRdb's D gene call, TRBD1, goes unchecked for lack of DNA. This CDR3 region has 14 residues. Germline V lookup: CDR1 MNHEY, CDR2 SMNVEV (reference sequence). The CDR3 sequence is CASSSGTGPYEQYF.

The chain uses TRBV9 and TRBJ1-1. Germline-derived CDR1 and CDR2 are SGDLS and YYNGEE. The CDR3 has 13 amino acids. The CDR3 sequence is CASSVDEGTEAFF.

The chain links TRBV7-2 to TRBJ2-1. The CDR3 is 13 amino acids. CDR1 is SGHTA and CDR2 is FQGNSA in the germline V gene. The CDR3 reads CASSSFRVHEQFF.

This chain joins TRBV28 and TRBJ1-5; TCRdb names TRBD1, which stays unverified in the absence of DNA. Germline V gene data show CDR1 as MDHEN and CDR2 as SYDVKM. The CDR3 is 15 amino acids. The CDR3 loop reads CASTRGVGSNQPQHF.

The V gene is TRBV12-5, the J gene TRBJ2-2; the TCRdb D gene call, TRBD1, has no DNA to confirm it. Germline V gene sequence: CDR1 LGHNT, CDR2 FRNRAP. The CDR3 sequence is 14 residues long. This CDR3 reads CASGPGSVAGELFF. The whole variable domain, filled in from reference TRBV12-5 and TRBJ2-2, reads DARVTQTPRHKVTEMGQEVTMRCQPILGHNTVFWYRQTMMQGLELLAYFRNRAPLDDSGMPKDRFSAEMPDATLATLKIQPSEPRDSAVYFCASGPGSVAGELFFGEGSRLTVL.

V and J are TRBV5-1 and TRBJ2-5; TCRdb names TRBD1, which stays unverified in the absence of DNA. The length of the CDR3 is 15 residues. CDR1 is SGHRS, CDR2 YFSETQ, per germline. Here the CDR3 reads CASSLGTGIEETQYF.

V and J are TRBV4-3 and TRBJ1-6; TCRdb calls TRBD1, which cannot be checked without DNA. CDR1 is LGHNA, CDR2 YSLEER, per germline. CDR3 size: 17 residues. The CDR3 region is CASSRGQGTGTNSPLHF.

V gene TRBV6-5 combines with J gene TRBJ2-7; checking the TCRdb D call of TRBD1 is not possible without DNA. Germline values: CDR1 MNHEY, CDR2 SVGAGI. The CDR3 spans 15 residues. The CDR3 reads CASSYSMDRGDEQYF.

The chain combines TRBV12-5 with TRBJ2-5; lacking DNA, the TRBD1 call made by TCRdb goes unchecked. The CDR3 sequence is 15 residues long. Germline values: CDR1 LGHNT, CDR2 FRNRAP. The CDR3 reads CASGSGQGGGETQYF.

This sequence joins TRBV20-1 and TRBJ2-7; TCRdb's D call, TRBD1, is unchecked because there is no DNA. In germline, CDR1 is DFQATT, CDR2 SNEGSKA (reference sequence). This CDR3 region has 13 residues. CDR3 residues: CSARADRYYEQYF.

The chain employs TRBV6-2 or TRBV6-3 and TRBJ1-5. Germline V gene lookup returns CDR1 MNHEY and CDR2 SVGEGT. The CDR3 extends over 12 amino acids. This CDR3 is CAIQRGSQPQHF.

The V and J genes are TRBV7-8 and TRBJ2-1. This CDR3 spans 12 amino acids. Germline CDR1 and CDR2: SGHVS and FQNEAQ. This CDR3 is CASSYQYGEQFF.

The chain carries TRBV7-2 and TRBJ2-7. Germline lookup yields CDR1 SGHTA and CDR2 FQGNSA. This CDR3 has 16 amino acids. The CDR3 loop reads CASSLAGSESGYEQYF.

This CDR3 reads CASSYLGQENTEAFF. The chain employs TRBV7-9 and TRBJ1-1; the TRBD1 assignment by TCRdb is unverifiable without DNA. The length of the CDR3 is 15 residues. Germline loops: CDR1 SEHNR, CDR2 FQNEAQ (reference sequence). Full variable domain (remainder filled in from reference TRBV7-9 and TRBJ1-1): DTGVSQNPRHKITKRGQNVTFRCDPISEHNRLYWYRQTLGQGPEFLTYFQNEAQLEKSRLLSDRFSAERPKGSFSTLEIQRTEQGDSAMYLCASSYLGQENTEAFFGQGTRLTVV.

J is TRBJ2-1 and V is TRBV20-1; the D gene TCRdb calls, TRBD2, cannot be checked with no DNA. The germline V gene has CDR1 DFQATT and CDR2 SNEGSKA (reference sequence). This CDR3 comprises 15 residues. CDR3 amino acids: CSARRPRSGIDEQFF.

CDR3 sequence reads: CASSPSRDREQETQYF. This rearrangement joins TRBV6-2 or TRBV6-3 to TRBJ2-5; checking the TCRdb D call of TRBD1 is not possible without DNA. This CDR3 contains 16 residues. Germline loops: CDR1 MNHEY, CDR2 SVGEGT.

This chain joins TRBV12-3 or TRBV12-4 and TRBJ2-5; TCRdb names TRBD1, which stays unverified in the absence of DNA. This CDR3 is built from 15 residues. The CDR3 spells CASSSDRGERETQYF.

The rearrangement links TRBV20-1 to TRBJ2-7. There are 11 residues in the CDR3. The germline CDR1 and CDR2 sequences are DFQATT and SNEGSKA (reference sequence). CDR3 sequence reads: CSASWDYEQYF.

The chain joins TRBV10-3 to TRBJ2-5; the TRBD2 assignment by TCRdb is unverifiable without DNA. Germline CDR1 and CDR2: ENHRY and SYGVKD. The CDR3 is made up of 13 amino acids. This CDR3 is CAISASPQETQYF.